Listed below are T cell receptor beta chains from one sample, sequenced in a study of blood T cell repertoires in COVID-19. Sequenced by immunoSEQ multiplex PCR; TCRdb stores in-frame clones only, minus some. The sample consists of approximately 50,000 clones, about 82% of them appearing once. Specimen: peripheral blood. The receptors here all came from an elderly woman with acute or convalescent COVID-19. The CDR3 runs from the conserved cysteine through the conserved F or W. The order of the fields is V gene, clone size, D gene, J gene, CDR3 protein, CDR3 DNA. D genes are given only for firm matches. For some rows the clone size is stated as once, few or many, or as a class when expanded; others skip it.

V gene: TRBV5-4; clone size: .; D gene: .; J gene: TRBJ2-7; CDR3 protein: CASSLSGSSYEQYF; CDR3 DNA: TGTGCCAGCAGCTTGTCGGGTTCCTCCTACGAGCAGTACTTC
V gene: TRBV7-9; clone size: .; D gene: .; J gene: TRBJ1-2; CDR3 protein: CASSTERHGYTF; CDR3 DNA: TGTGCCAGCAGCACTGAGAGGCATGGCTACACCTTC
V gene: TRBV2; clone size: .; D gene: TRBD1; J gene: TRBJ1-2; CDR3 protein: CASMLGTGVSGYTF; CDR3 DNA: TGTGCCAGCATGCTTGGGACAGGGGTTAGTGGCTACACCTTC
V gene: TRBV10-1; clone size: .; D gene: .; J gene: TRBJ2-2; CDR3 protein: CASSESIGGPENTGELFF; CDR3 DNA: TGCGCCAGCAGTGAGTCGATAGGAGGGCCTGAGAACACCGGGGAGCTGTTTTTT
V gene: TRBV7-2; clone size: .; D gene: TRBD1; J gene: TRBJ1-2; CDR3 protein: CASSPEQGAAYGYTF; CDR3 DNA: TGTGCCAGCAGCCCTGAACAGGGGGCCGCCTATGGCTACACCTTC
V gene: TRBV6-5; clone size: .; D gene: .; J gene: TRBJ2-2; CDR3 protein: CASSYSYRHTGELFF; CDR3 DNA: TGTGCCAGCAGTTACTCCTACCGTCACACCGGGGAGCTGTTTTTT
V gene: TRBV6-6; clone size: .; D gene: .; J gene: TRBJ1-3; CDR3 protein: CASIAGAGNTIYF; CDR3 DNA: TGTGCCAGCATCGCAGGGGCGGGAAACACCATATATTTT
V gene: TRBV30; clone size: .; D gene: TRBD1; J gene: TRBJ1-2; CDR3 protein: CAWDGQGNYGYTF; CDR3 DNA: TGTGCCTGGGACGGACAGGGGAACTATGGCTACACCTTC
V gene: TRBV3-1/TRBV3-2; clone size: .; D gene: .; J gene: TRBJ2-6; CDR3 protein: CASSRTWGGSGANVLTF; CDR3 DNA: TGTGCCAGCAGTCGCACGTGGGGAGGCTCCGGGGCCAACGTCCTGACTTTC
V gene: TRBV3-1/TRBV3-2; clone size: .; D gene: TRBD2; J gene: TRBJ2-2; CDR3 protein: CASSRRGLAGTGRGELFF; CDR3 DNA: TGTGCCAGCAGCCGGCGGGGGCTAGCGGGAACTGGTCGCGGGGAGCTGTTTTTT
V gene: TRBV21-1; clone size: .; D gene: .; J gene: TRBJ2-3; CDR3 protein: CASSREGGTDTQYF; CDR3 DNA: TGTGCCAGCAGCAGAGAAGGGGGCACAGATACGCAGTATTTT
V gene: TRBV29-1; clone size: .; D gene: .; J gene: TRBJ1-3; CDR3 protein: CSVLPGEGNTIYF; CDR3 DNA: TGCAGCGTTCTCCCAGGGGAGGGAAACACCATATATTTT
V gene: TRBV20-1; clone size: .; D gene: .; J gene: TRBJ2-1; CDR3 protein: CSASALGGDNEQFF; CDR3 DNA: TGCAGTGCTAGTGCCCTAGGAGGGGACAATGAGCAGTTCTTC
V gene: TRBV10-3; clone size: .; D gene: .; J gene: TRBJ1-1; CDR3 protein: CAISESTGVNTEAFF; CDR3 DNA: TGTGCCATCAGTGAGTCGACAGGAGTGAACACTGAAGCTTTCTTT
V gene: TRBV7-2; clone size: .; D gene: TRBD1; J gene: TRBJ1-2; CDR3 protein: CASVSGTDYGYTF; CDR3 DNA: TGTGCCAGCGTATCCGGGACAGACTATGGCTACACCTTC
V gene: TRBV24-1; clone size: few; D gene: TRBD2; J gene: TRBJ2-1; CDR3 protein: CATSDTSGRYEQFF; CDR3 DNA: TGTGCCACCAGTGATACTAGCGGGAGGTATGAGCAGTTCTTC
V gene: TRBV24-1; clone size: .; D gene: TRBD1; J gene: TRBJ1-2; CDR3 protein: CATSDQDRGGYTF; CDR3 DNA: TGTGCCACCAGTGATCAGGACAGGGGAGGCTACACCTTC
V gene: TRBV5-1; clone size: .; D gene: TRBD2; J gene: TRBJ2-5; CDR3 protein: CASSHSGLDSETQYF; CDR3 DNA: TGCGCCAGCAGCCACTCAGGACTAGATTCGGAGACCCAGTACTTC
V gene: TRBV7-9; clone size: .; D gene: .; J gene: TRBJ2-3; CDR3 protein: CASSSGQGKGLGYTDTQYF; CDR3 DNA: TGTGCCAGCAGCTCGGGACAGGGCAAGGGACTAGGCTACACAGATACGCAGTATTTT
V gene: TRBV10-3; clone size: .; D gene: .; J gene: TRBJ2-1; CDR3 protein: CAISEWAGVGNEQFF; CDR3 DNA: TGTGCCATCAGTGAGTGGGCAGGGGTAGGCAATGAGCAGTTCTTC
V gene: TRBV10-3; clone size: .; D gene: TRBD2; J gene: TRBJ2-3; CDR3 protein: CAISESGTSGSTDTQYF; CDR3 DNA: TGTGCCATCAGTGAGTCAGGGACTAGCGGAAGCACAGATACGCAGTATTTT
V gene: TRBV19; clone size: .; D gene: .; J gene: TRBJ1-1; CDR3 protein: CASSIERGLEAFF; CDR3 DNA: TGTGCCAGTAGTATAGAGAGAGGACTTGAAGCTTTCTTT
V gene: TRBV9; clone size: .; D gene: .; J gene: TRBJ1-2; CDR3 protein: CASSVATEGSYGYTF; CDR3 DNA: TGTGCCAGCAGCGTAGCTACGGAGGGATCCTATGGCTACACCTTC
V gene: TRBV7-2; clone size: .; D gene: .; J gene: TRBJ1-2; CDR3 protein: CASSSQGWHGYTF; CDR3 DNA: TGTGCCAGCAGCTCTCAGGGTTGGCATGGCTACACCTTC
V gene: TRBV19; clone size: .; D gene: .; J gene: TRBJ1-1; CDR3 protein: CASSGDSGHTEAFF; CDR3 DNA: TGTGCCAGTAGTGGTGACTCAGGGCACACTGAAGCTTTCTTT
V gene: TRBV25-1; clone size: .; D gene: TRBD2; J gene: TRBJ2-5; CDR3 protein: CASRAGGSRETQYF; CDR3 DNA: TGTGCCAGCAGAGCGGGCGGGAGCCGCGAGACCCAGTACTTC
V gene: TRBV7-9; clone size: few; D gene: .; J gene: TRBJ2-6; CDR3 protein: CASRWDTSGANVLTF; CDR3 DNA: TGTGCCAGCAGATGGGACACCTCTGGGGCCAACGTCCTGACTTTC
V gene: TRBV12-5; clone size: .; D gene: .; J gene: TRBJ1-1; CDR3 protein: CASGPTPSRGTEAFF; CDR3 DNA: TGTGCTAGTGGTCCAACACCATCCCGAGGCACTGAAGCTTTCTTT
V gene: TRBV2; clone size: .; D gene: TRBD1; J gene: TRBJ1-2; CDR3 protein: CASSVQGLRYGYTF; CDR3 DNA: TGTGCCAGCAGTGTACAGGGGCTGCGGTATGGCTACACCTTC
V gene: TRBV5-1; clone size: few; D gene: TRBD2; J gene: TRBJ2-5; CDR3 protein: CASSTTSGQETQYF; CDR3 DNA: TGCGCCAGCAGCACTACTAGCGGCCAAGAGACCCAGTACTTC
V gene: TRBV7-2; clone size: .; D gene: .; J gene: TRBJ2-5; CDR3 protein: CASSLFPTREETQYF; CDR3 DNA: TGTGCCAGCAGCTTATTTCCGACCAGGGAAGAGACCCAGTACTTC
V gene: TRBV9; clone size: .; D gene: .; J gene: TRBJ1-6; CDR3 protein: CASSVGGPNNSPLHF; CDR3 DNA: TGTGCCAGCAGCGTAGGGGGCCCAAATAATTCACCCCTCCACTTT
V gene: TRBV10-2; clone size: .; D gene: .; J gene: TRBJ1-1; CDR3 protein: CASSDPHTEAFF; CDR3 DNA: TGCGCCAGCAGTGACCCTCACACTGAAGCTTTCTTT
V gene: TRBV19; clone size: .; D gene: .; J gene: TRBJ2-3; CDR3 protein: CASSRTDTSTDTQYF; CDR3 DNA: TGTGCCAGTAGTCGGACAGATACTAGCACAGATACGCAGTATTTT
V gene: TRBV25-1; clone size: once; D gene: TRBD1; J gene: TRBJ1-5; CDR3 protein: CASSEGQNSNQPQHF; CDR3 DNA: TGTGCCAGCAGTGAGGGACAGAATAGCAATCAGCCCCAGCATTTT
V gene: TRBV2; clone size: .; D gene: .; J gene: TRBJ2-3; CDR3 protein: CASSDPLNTQYF; CDR3 DNA: TGTGCCAGCAGTGACCCCCTAAATACGCAGTATTTT